A single TCR beta chain is shown here with its context. These data originate in a study of blood T cell repertoires in COVID-19. Study-wide background: The United States, Italy and Spain were the sources of the acute and convalescent COVID-19 samples. T cells, B-cell-depleted T cells, or PBMCs supplied cDNA or gDNA.

Looked up from germline, CDR1 is MNHNY and CDR2 is SVGAGI (reference sequence). V lost 8 bases to trimming and J lost 7 bases; unmatched junction nucleotides: 3. CDR3 length: 12 amino acids. In the authors' methods: Reference gene primers were amplified, and this amplification served to estimate nucleated cell counts. Sequencing used immunoSEQ multiplex PCR; TCRdb keeps in-frame clones, though not all of them. Clone size and V and J calls were adopted from that table, with D and trimming inferred from the DNA. The sample yields roughly 100,000 clones, 81% seen once. The receptor's source is an elderly man with acute or convalescent COVID-19. V is TRBV6-6 and J is TRBJ1-4; 8 bases fit TRBD1. Material for sequencing was peripheral blood. The CDR3 spells CASRQGSEKLFF. The CDR3 nucleotides are TGTGCCAGCCGACAGGGGTCTGAAAAACTGTTTTTT.